The 21 T cell receptor beta chains given below trace back to one sample, sequenced in a study of OX40 agonist ivuxolimab in advanced cancers. Produced via immunoSEQ multiplex PCR; TCRdb's table is partial and in-frame only. The sample carries around 12,000 clones, roughly 88% recorded once. This sample comprised CD4+ or CD8+ T cells sorted from blood, obtained in a trial of the OX40 agonist ivuxolimab. The receptors originated from an adult with an advanced solid tumor such as melanoma, head and neck, liver or kidney cancer.

There are a few counts of this clone. The chain is built from TRBV7-9 and TRBJ2-1, with D uncertain. Germline lookup yields CDR1 SEHNR and CDR2 FQNEAQ (reference sequence). Trimming shortened V by 1 base and J by 15 bases, and 10 bases separated the two germline ends. The CDR3 loop spans 11 amino acids. The CDR3 reads CASSLDRVMFF. CDR3 nucleotide sequence: TGTGCCAGCAGCTTAGATAGAGTGATGTTCTTC.

The rearrangement uses TRBV27 and TRBJ1-5, with D tentatively TRBD1 (6 bases). Germline CDR1 is MNHEY and CDR2 is SMNVEV (reference sequence). V was pared by 4 bases and J by 4 bases, with 8 bases between. CDR3 length equals 13 residues. The CDR3 region is CASSWGPNQPQHF. The CDR3 DNA is TGTGCCAGCAGTTGGGGGCCGAATCAGCCCCAGCATTTT.

The chain carries TRBV11-2 and TRBJ1-3; D is unclear. The V gene lost 1 base and the J gene lost 0 bases, with 10 bases spanning the gap. Germline V lookup: CDR1 SGHAT, CDR2 FQNNGV. The CDR3 length is 16 residues. The DNA for the CDR3 is TGTGCCAGCAGCTTAGGGGCGGGGATCTCTGGAAACACCATATATTTT. Amino acid sequence: CASSLGAGISGNTIYF.

This sequence joins TRBV10-3 and TRBJ2-1, with 14 positions matching TRBD2. Germline V gives CDR1 ENHRY, CDR2 SYGVKD. V gave up 3 bases and J gave up 8 bases; unmatched junction bases: 6. This CDR3 is built from 16 residues. Written as DNA, the CDR3 is TGTGCCATCAGTGAAAGGGGACTAGCGGGGGTGGATGAGCAGTTCTTC. This encodes CAISERGLAGVDEQFF.

The chain links TRBV7-9 to TRBJ2-3; 7 bases agree with TRBD2. The ends lost 5 bases at V and 4 bases at J; junction bases unmatched: 6. Germline assignment: CDR1 SEHNR and CDR2 FQNEAQ (reference sequence). The CDR3 length is 14 residues. The CDR3 coding sequence is TGTGCCAGCAGCAAAGGACTAGGGGCAGATACGCAGTATTTT. Translated: CASSKGLGADTQYF.

The chain carries TRBV6-1 and TRBJ2-1; the match to TRBD2 covers 11 bases. CDR3 length: 15 residues. Germline trimming cut 8 bases from V and 3 bases from J; bases unmatched to any gene: 6. Germline CDR1 reads MNHNS; CDR2 reads SASEGT. In DNA, the CDR3 is TGTGCCAGCGGGGATACTAGCGGGAGCTACAATGAGCAGTTCTTC. Its protein is CASGDTSGSYNEQFF.

The chain uses TRBV28 and TRBJ2-7; 7 bases agree with TRBD1. The germline gives CDR1 MDHEN, CDR2 SYDVKM. The CDR3 consists of 14 residues. Trimming cost V 5 bases and J 3 bases; bases outside gene matches: 7. Here the CDR3 reads CASSPDRYLYEQYF. In DNA, the CDR3 is TGTGCCAGCAGTCCGGACAGGTACCTCTACGAGCAGTACTTC.

The chain has TRBV13 and TRBJ2-4; D remains ambiguous. Germline CDR1 PRHDT, CDR2 FYEKMQ (reference sequence). The CDR3 runs 13 residues. V lost 1 base and J 6 bases, leaving 7 bases between the germline ends. The CDR3 bases are TGTGCCAGCAGCTTAGCCCACGGAAACATTCAGTACTTC. Translated: CASSLAHGNIQYF.

The count of this clone is one. The V call is TRBV6-6, the J call TRBJ2-1; D may be TRBD1 or TRBD2 (6 bases each). The V gene lost 6 bases and the J gene lost 8 bases, with 17 bases spanning the gap. The CDR3 extends over 14 amino acids. Germline loops: CDR1 MNHNY, CDR2 SVGAGI (reference sequence). CDR3 sequence reads: CASSPEGGPDEQFF. The CDR3 nucleotides read TGTGCCAGCAGCCCGGAGGGGGGACCCGATGAGCAGTTCTTC.

A word on this clone: The sample contains more than one DNA sequence encoding this CDR3. The rearrangement links TRBV5-6 to TRBJ1-1; D uncertain. The CDR3 runs to 12 residues. Trimming cost V 4 bases and J 5 bases, with 9 bases left between them. Germline V CDR1 and CDR2: SGHDT, YYEEEE. CDR3 bases: TGTGCCAGCAGCCTTCGAGGGACTGAAGCTTTCTTT. Amino acids: CASSLRGTEAFF. Using reference TRBV5-6 and TRBJ1-1 for the parts outside the CDR3, the full variable domain is DAGVTQSPTHLIKTRGQQVTLRCSPKSGHDTVSWYQQALGQGPQFIFQYYEEEERQRGNFPDRFSGHQFPNYSSELNVNALLLGDSALYLCASSLRGTEAFFGQGTRLTVV.

The chain carries TRBV18 and TRBJ1-2, with a tentative D call TRBD1 (5 bases). Trimming removed 3 bases from V and 6 bases from J, with 20 bases in between. CDR3 length: 16 residues. Germline assignment: CDR1 KGHSH and CDR2 LQKENI. The CDR3 DNA follows: TGTGCCAGCTCACCCTCAAGCACTCCAAGGGGTGATGGCTACACCTTC. This codes for CASSPSSTPRGDGYTF.

The J gene is TRBJ2-7, the V gene TRBV10-2, with D possibly matching TRBD1 (6 bases). The germline CDR1 and CDR2 sequences are WSHSY and SAAADI. The V and J ends lost 2 bases and 6 bases respectively, with 17 bases between them. The CDR3 totals 15 residues. CDR3 protein: CASSEGNRVGIEQYF. DNA of the CDR3: TGCGCCAGCAGTGAGGGCAACAGGGTGGGGATCGAGCAGTACTTC.

By share, this clone ranks as medium-sized (0.01 to 0.1%). The V and J genes are TRBV19 and TRBJ1-5; TRBD1 agrees at 8 bases. J was trimmed by 0 bases and V by 7 bases; bases with no gene match: 8. CDR1 is LNHDA and CDR2 is SQIVND in the germline V gene (reference sequence). CDR3 length: 16 residues. The CDR3, as DNA: TGTGCCAGTATCAAGGAGCAGGGGGCTAGCAATCAGCCCCAGCATTTT. It is translated as CASIKEQGASNQPQHF.

V and J are TRBV4-1 and TRBJ1-1, with TRBD1 as a possible D gene (6 bases). Germline loops: CDR1 MGHRA, CDR2 YSYEKL. The CDR3 extends over 15 amino acids. Trimming removed 4 bases at V and 4 bases at J, with 16 bases between. The CDR3, as DNA: TGCGCCAGCAGCCCCGGACAGCACTGGGGCACTGAAGCTTTCTTT. Encoded protein: CASSPGQHWGTEAFF.

The chain carries TRBV4-3 and TRBJ1-1, with no clear D. This CDR3 spans 13 amino acids. V lost 0 bases and J 5 bases, leaving 7 bases between the germline ends. Germline V gene data show CDR1 as LGHNA and CDR2 as YSLEER. CDR3 DNA: TGCGCCAGCAGCCAAGATGCCGGGACTGAAGCTTTCTTT. Its translation: CASSQDAGTEAFF.

The gene calls are TRBV27 and TRBJ1-5, with 7 nucleotides matching TRBD1. Losses at the gene ends were 6 bases for V and 1 base for J; bases not matched to a gene: 3. The CDR3 is 14 residues long. Germline CDR1 and CDR2: MNHEY and SMNVEV (reference sequence). The CDR3 bases are TGTGCCAGCAGCCAACAGGGGAGCAATCAGCCCCAGCATTTT. It is translated as CASSQQGSNQPQHF.

The CDR3 loop reads CASSVAVVGTGELFF. CDR3 in DNA: TGTGCCAGCAGCGTAGCGGTAGTAGGAACCGGGGAGCTGTTTTTT. The rearrangement uses TRBV9 and TRBJ2-2; D not certain. V was clipped by 0 bases and J by 5 bases, with 11 bases between them. CDR1 is SGDLS, CDR2 YYNGEE, per germline. CDR3 length: 15 residues.

The V call is TRBV28, the J call TRBJ2-1; D perhaps matches TRBD1 (6 bases). Germline CDR1 and CDR2: MDHEN and SYDVKM. V lost 2 bases and J lost 3, with 11 bases in between. This CDR3 region has 15 residues. The chain's CDR3 is CASSLTQGYYNEQFF. The CDR3 bases are TGTGCCAGCAGTTTAACACAGGGTTACTACAATGAGCAGTTCTTC.

This clone was seen just once. This chain links TRBV13 with TRBJ2-1; D gene uncertain. Germline-derived CDR1 and CDR2 are PRHDT and FYEKMQ (reference sequence). The CDR3 length is 13 residues. V lost 2 bases to trimming and J lost 7 bases, with 9 bases between them. Here the CDR3 reads CASSLRAPNEQFF. The CDR3 bases are TGTGCCAGCAGCTTAAGAGCTCCGAATGAGCAGTTCTTC.

The chain has TRBV2 and TRBJ2-7; D is undetermined. In germline, CDR1 is SNHLY, CDR2 FYNNEI. The CDR3 sequence is 14 residues long. The V gene lost 2 bases and the J gene lost 3 bases, with 11 bases spanning the gap. The CDR3 protein is CASSEMGLLYEQYF. Here the CDR3 DNA reads TGTGCCAGCAGTGAAATGGGTTTACTCTACGAGCAGTACTTC.

The chain links TRBV5-4 to TRBJ2-5, with D maybe TRBD1 (6 bases). V lost 4 bases and J 0 bases, leaving 10 bases between the germline ends. The germline V gene encodes CDR1 SGHNT and CDR2 YYREEE (reference sequence). CDR3 length equals 14 residues. The CDR3 here is CASSVRDNQETQYF. The CDR3 nucleotides read TGTGCCAGCAGCGTTCGGGACAACCAAGAGACCCAGTACTTC.